These 3 T cell receptor beta chains share one sample of origin, sequenced in a study of cytomegalovirus exposure and HLA in healthy donors. Clones were read by immunoSEQ multiplex PCR, and TCRdb kept only the in-frame ones, dropping some. The table records some 150,000 clones, roughly 84% of them present only once. The sample comprised PBMCs. These TCRs come from a human donor in good health.

The rearrangement links TRBV27 to TRBJ1-1; 7 bases match TRBD1. The CDR3 has 14 residues. V lost 8 bases to trimming and J lost 0 bases; unmatched junction nucleotides: 6. CDR1 is MNHEY and CDR2 is SMNVEV in the germline V gene (reference sequence). The CDR3 sequence: CASGNRGVNTEAFF. CDR3 DNA: TGTGCCAGCGGTAACAGGGGAGTGAACACTGAAGCTTTCTTT.

The rearrangement links TRBV2 to TRBJ2-2, with 8 bases matching TRBD1. Trimming at V came to 5 bases and at J to 0 bases, leaving 2 bases not matched to a gene. Germline lookup yields CDR1 SNHLY and CDR2 FYNNEI. The CDR3 covers 15 residues. CDR3 in DNA: TGTGCCAGCAGTCGACAGGGGCCGAACACCGGGGAGCTGTTTTTT. Protein product: CASSRQGPNTGELFF.

This chain connects TRBV2 to TRBJ2-1, with a weak D call TRBD1 (6 bases). The CDR3 consists of 14 residues. CDR1 SNHLY and CDR2 FYNNEI come from the germline V gene. Trimming took 7 bases from V and 6 from J, leaving 16 bases between them. CDR3 nucleotides: TGTGCCAGCAACCGGGACAAGGTAATCAATGAGCAGTTCTTC. This translates into CASNRDKVINEQFF.